This T cell receptor beta chain was identified during a study of blood T cell repertoires in COVID-19. The CDR3 runs to 13 residues. The V end lost 1 base, the J end lost 1 base, and 4 bases lay between the germline ends. Per germline, CDR1 SGHAT and CDR2 FQNNGV. Only in-frame clones appear in the TCRdb table, and some are missing; sequencing was by immunoSEQ multiplex PCR. Among approximately 210,000 clones, around 91% were seen once, and the ten largest hold about 4.8%. This TCR derives from a woman in her thirties or forties with acute or convalescent COVID-19. The chain combines TRBV11-2 with TRBJ1-1, with no clear D. The sample consisted of peripheral blood. The CDR3 DNA follows: TGTGCCAGCAGCTTAGTGGCGAACACTGAAGCTTTCTTT. Amino acids: CASSLVANTEAFF.